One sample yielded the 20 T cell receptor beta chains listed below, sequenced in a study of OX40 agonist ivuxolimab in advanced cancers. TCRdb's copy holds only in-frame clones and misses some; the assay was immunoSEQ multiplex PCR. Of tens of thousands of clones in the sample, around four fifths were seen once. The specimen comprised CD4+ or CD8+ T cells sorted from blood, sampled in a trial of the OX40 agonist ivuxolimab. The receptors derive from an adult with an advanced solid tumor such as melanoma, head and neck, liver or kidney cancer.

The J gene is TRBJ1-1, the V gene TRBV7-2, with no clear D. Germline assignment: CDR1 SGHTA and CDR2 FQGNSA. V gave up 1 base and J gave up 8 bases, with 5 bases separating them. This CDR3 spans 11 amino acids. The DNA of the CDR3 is TGTGCCAGCAGCTTAGAGTTGGAAGCTTTCTTT. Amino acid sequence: CASSLELEAFF.

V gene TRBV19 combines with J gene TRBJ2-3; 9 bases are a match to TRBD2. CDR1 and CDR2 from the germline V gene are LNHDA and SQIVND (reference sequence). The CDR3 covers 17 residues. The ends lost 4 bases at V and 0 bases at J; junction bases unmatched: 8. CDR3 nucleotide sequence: TGTGCCAGTAGTAGCAAGGGGACTAGCTCTAGCACAGATACGCAGTATTTT. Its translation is CASSSKGTSSSTDTQYF.

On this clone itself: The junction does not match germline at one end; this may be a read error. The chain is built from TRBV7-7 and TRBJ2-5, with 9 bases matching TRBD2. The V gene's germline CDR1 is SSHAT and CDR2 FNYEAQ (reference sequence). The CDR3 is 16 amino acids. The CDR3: CASSLLAGGTGETQYF. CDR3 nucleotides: TGTGCTAGCAGCTTACTGGCGGGGGGGACTGGTGAGACCCAGTACTTC. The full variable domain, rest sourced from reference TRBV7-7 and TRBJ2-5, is GAGVSQSPRYKVTKRGQDVTLRCDPISSHATLYWYQQALGQGPEFLTYFNYEAQPDKSGLPSDRFSAERPEGSISTLTIQRTEQRDSAMYRCASSLLAGGTGETQYFGPGTRLLVL.

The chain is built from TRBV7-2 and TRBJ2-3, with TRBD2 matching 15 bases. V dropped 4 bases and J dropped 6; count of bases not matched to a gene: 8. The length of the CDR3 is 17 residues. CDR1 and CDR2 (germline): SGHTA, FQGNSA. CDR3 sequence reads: CASSSIWTSGGVDTQYF. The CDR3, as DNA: TGTGCCAGCAGCTCTATCTGGACTAGCGGGGGGGTGGATACGCAGTATTTT. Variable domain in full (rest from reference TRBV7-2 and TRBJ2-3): GAGVSQSPSNKVTEKGKDVELRCDPISGHTALYWYRQSLGQGLEFLIYFQGNSAPDKSGLPSDRFSAERTGGSVSTLTIQRTQQEDSAVYLCASSSIWTSGGVDTQYFGPGTRLTVL.

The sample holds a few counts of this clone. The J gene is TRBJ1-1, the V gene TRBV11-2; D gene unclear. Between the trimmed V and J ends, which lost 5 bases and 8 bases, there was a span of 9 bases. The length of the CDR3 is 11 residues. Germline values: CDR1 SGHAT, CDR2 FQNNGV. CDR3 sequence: CASSTTEEAFF. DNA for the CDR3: TGTGCCAGCAGCACCACCGAGGAAGCTTTCTTT.

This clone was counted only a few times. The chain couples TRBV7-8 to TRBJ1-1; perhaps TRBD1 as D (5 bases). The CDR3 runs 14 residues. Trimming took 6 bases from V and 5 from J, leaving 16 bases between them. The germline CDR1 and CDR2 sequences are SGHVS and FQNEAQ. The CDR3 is CASRKTRDETEAFF. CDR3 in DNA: TGTGCCAGCAGGAAGACAAGGGACGAGACTGAAGCTTTCTTT.

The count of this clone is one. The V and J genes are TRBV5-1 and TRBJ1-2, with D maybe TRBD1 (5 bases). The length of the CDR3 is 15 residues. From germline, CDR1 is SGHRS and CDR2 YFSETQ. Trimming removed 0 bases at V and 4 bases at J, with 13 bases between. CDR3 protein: CASSLGGGASYGYTF. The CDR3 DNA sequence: TGCGCCAGCAGCTTGGGGGGGGGTGCGAGCTATGGCTACACCTTC.

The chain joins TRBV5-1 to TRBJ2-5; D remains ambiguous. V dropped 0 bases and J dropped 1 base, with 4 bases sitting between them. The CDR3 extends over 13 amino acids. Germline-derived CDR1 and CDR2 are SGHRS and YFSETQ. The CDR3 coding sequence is TGCGCCAGCAGCTTGGGGCCCCAAGAGACCCAGTACTTC. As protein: CASSLGPQETQYF.

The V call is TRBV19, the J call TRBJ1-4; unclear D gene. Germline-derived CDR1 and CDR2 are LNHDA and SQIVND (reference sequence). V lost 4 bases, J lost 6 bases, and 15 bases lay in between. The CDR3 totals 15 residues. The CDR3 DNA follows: TGTGCCAGTAGTAACTCGGGTTCCAATTATGAAAAACTGTTTTTT. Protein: CASSNSGSNYEKLFF.

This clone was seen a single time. CDR3 region: CASKSGGLSETQYF. The DNA of the CDR3 is TGTGCCAGCAAAAGCGGGGGGTTAAGCGAGACCCAGTACTTC. The chain links TRBV7-3 to TRBJ2-5; 9 nucleotides line up with TRBD2. The CDR3 sequence is 14 residues long. From germline, CDR1 is SGHTA and CDR2 FQGTGA. The V segment lost 7 bases and the J segment 5 bases; nucleotides outside the gene matches: 8. Complete variable domain (other parts from reference TRBV7-3 and TRBJ2-5): GAGVSQTPSNKVTEKGKYVELRCDPISGHTALYWYRQSLGQGPEFLIYFQGTGAADDSGLPNDRFFAVRPEGSVSTLKIQRTERGDSAVYLCASKSGGLSETQYFGPGTRLLVL.

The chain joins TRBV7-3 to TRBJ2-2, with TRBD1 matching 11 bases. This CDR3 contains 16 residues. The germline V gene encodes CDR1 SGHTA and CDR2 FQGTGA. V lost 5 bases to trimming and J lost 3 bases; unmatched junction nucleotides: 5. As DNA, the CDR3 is TGTGCCAGCAGCCTAGGACAGGGGGCGGACACCGGGGAGCTGTTTTTT. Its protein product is CASSLGQGADTGELFF.

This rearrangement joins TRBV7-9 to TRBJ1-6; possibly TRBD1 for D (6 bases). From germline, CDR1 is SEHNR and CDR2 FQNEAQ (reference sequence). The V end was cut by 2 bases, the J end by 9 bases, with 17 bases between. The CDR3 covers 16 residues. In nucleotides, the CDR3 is TGTGCCAGCAGCTTAATCGGCAGGGGAGATAGTTCACCCCTCCACTTT. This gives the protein CASSLIGRGDSSPLHF. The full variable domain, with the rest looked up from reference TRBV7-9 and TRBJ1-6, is DTGVSQNPRHKITKRGQNVTFRCDPISEHNRLYWYRQTLGQGPEFLTYFQNEAQLEKSRLLSDRFSAERPKGSFSTLEIQRTEQGDSAMYLCASSLIGRGDSSPLHFGNGTRLTVT.

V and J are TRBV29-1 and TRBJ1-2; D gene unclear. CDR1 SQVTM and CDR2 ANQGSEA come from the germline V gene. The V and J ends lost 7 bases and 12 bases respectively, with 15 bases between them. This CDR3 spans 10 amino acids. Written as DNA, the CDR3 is TGCAGCGGCAGCACCGGGCCGGACACCTTC. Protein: CSGSTGPDTF.

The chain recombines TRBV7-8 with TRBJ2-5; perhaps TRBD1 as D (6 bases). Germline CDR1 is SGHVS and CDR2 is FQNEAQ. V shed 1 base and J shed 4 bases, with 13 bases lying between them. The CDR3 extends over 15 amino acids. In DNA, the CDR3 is TGTGCCAGCAGCTTAGTAGGGGCAGGGGCAGAGACCCAGTACTTC. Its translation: CASSLVGAGAETQYF.

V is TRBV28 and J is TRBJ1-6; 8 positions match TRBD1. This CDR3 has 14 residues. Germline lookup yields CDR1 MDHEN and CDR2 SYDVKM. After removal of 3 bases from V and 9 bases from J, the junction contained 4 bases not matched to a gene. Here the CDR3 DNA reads TGTGCCAGCAGTTTCCCAGGGGGCCGTTCACCCCTCCACTTT. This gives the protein CASSFPGGRSPLHF.

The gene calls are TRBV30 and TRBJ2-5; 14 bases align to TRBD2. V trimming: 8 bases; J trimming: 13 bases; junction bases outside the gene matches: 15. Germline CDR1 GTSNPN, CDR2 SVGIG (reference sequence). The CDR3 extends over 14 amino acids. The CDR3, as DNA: TGTGCCGCCCACCCCGGGACTAGCGGGGGACTAACGTACTTC. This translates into CAAHPGTSGGLTYF.

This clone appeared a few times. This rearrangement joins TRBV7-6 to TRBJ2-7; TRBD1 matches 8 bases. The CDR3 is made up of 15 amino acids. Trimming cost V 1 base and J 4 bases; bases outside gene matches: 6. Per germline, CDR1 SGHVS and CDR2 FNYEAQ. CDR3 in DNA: TGTGCCAGCAGCTTAGACGGGACAGGAGTATACGAGCAGTACTTC. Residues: CASSLDGTGVYEQYF.

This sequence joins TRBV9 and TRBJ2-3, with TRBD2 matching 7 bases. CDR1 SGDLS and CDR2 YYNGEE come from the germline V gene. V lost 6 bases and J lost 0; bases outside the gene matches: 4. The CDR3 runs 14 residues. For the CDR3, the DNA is TGTGCCAGCAACAGCGGGGAGAGCACAGATACGCAGTATTTT. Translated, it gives CASNSGESTDTQYF.

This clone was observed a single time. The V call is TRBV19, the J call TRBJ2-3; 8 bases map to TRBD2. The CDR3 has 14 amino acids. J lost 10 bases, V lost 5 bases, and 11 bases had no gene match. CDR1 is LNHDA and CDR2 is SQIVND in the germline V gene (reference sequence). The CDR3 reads CASSVNPGLEAQYF. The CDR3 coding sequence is TGTGCCAGTAGTGTAAATCCGGGACTAGAGGCGCAGTATTTT.

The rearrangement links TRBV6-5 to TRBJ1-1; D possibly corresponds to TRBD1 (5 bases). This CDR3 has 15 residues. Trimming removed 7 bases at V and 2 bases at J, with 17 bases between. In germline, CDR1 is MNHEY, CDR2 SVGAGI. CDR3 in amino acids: CASTTSRDGNTEAFF. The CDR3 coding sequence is TGTGCCAGCACCACCTCCCGGGACGGAAACACTGAAGCTTTCTTT.